This passage covers 3 T cell receptor beta chains from one sample sequenced in a study of T cells in women clearing cervical HPV infection. TCRdb keeps only in-frame clones here, not all; method: immunoSEQ multiplex PCR. The sample table includes tens of thousands of clones. Sequenced: blood buffy coat. These receptors all stem from a woman between 18 and 69 years old with a cervical HPV16 infection that either progressed to CIN3+ or cleared (not recorded which).

A word on this clone: The CDR3 end is not reached by the read, which stops 3 residues before it; the germline J gene fills it in. V usage is TRBV29-1 and J usage is TRBJ1-2; TRBD1 aligns across 7 bases. This CDR3 comprises 12 residues. CDR1 SQVTM and CDR2 ANQGSEA come from the germline V gene. V trimming: 6 bases; J trimming: 4 bases; junction bases outside the gene matches: 5. This chain's CDR3 is CSVYRGGYGYTF. Incomplete CDR3 DNA: TGCAGCGTCTACAGGGGAGGCTATGGC.

In regard to this clone: Read coverage stops 3 residues before the CDR3 terminus; the germline J gene supplies the remainder. The V call is TRBV5-1, the J call TRBJ2-2; D perhaps matches TRBD2 (5 bases). The CDR3 extends over 14 amino acids. Germline CDR1 and CDR2: SGHRS and YFSETQ. Between the trimmed V and J ends, which lost 6 bases and 4 bases, there was a span of 13 bases. Incomplete CDR3 DNA: TGCGCCAGCAAGGAGGTTTCGGGCACCGGGGAG. It specifies CASKEVSGTGE. The entire CDR3 is CASKEVSGTGELFF.

Comment on this clone: With the read ending 3 residues before the CDR3 end, the germline J gene is used to fill in that end. This chain links TRBV7-6 with TRBJ1-4; possible D gene TRBD1, 5 bases. CDR1 is SGHVS, CDR2 FNYEAQ, per germline. This CDR3 contains 13 residues. CDR3 DNA (partial): TGTGCCGGGCTGGGAGGAGGGGCCAACGTA. Its protein product is CAGLGGGANV. The full CDR3 protein is CAGLGGGANVLFF.